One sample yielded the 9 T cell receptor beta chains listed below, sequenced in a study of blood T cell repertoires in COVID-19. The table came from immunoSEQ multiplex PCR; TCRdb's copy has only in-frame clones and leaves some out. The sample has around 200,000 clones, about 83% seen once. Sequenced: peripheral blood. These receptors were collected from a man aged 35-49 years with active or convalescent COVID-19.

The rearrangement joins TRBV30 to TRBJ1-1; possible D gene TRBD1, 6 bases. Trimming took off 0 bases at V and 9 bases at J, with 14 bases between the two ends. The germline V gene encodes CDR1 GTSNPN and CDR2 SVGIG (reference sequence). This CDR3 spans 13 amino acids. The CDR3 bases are TGTGCCTGGAGTGTACAGGGCATCGGCCAAGCTTTCTTT. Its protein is CAWSVQGIGQAFF.

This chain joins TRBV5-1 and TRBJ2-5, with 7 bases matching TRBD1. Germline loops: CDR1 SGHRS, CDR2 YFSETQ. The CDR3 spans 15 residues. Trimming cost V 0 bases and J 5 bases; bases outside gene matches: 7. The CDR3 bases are TGCGCCAGCAGCTTGGCCTCGACAGGGCGGGAGACCCAGTACTTC. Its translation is CASSLASTGRETQYF.

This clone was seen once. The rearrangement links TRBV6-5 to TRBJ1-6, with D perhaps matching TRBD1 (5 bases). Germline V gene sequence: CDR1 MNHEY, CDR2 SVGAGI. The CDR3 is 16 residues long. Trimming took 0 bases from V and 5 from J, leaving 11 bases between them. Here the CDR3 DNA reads TGTGCCAGCAGTTACTCGGGCAGGGATGATAATTCACCCCTCCACTTT. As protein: CASSYSGRDDNSPLHF.

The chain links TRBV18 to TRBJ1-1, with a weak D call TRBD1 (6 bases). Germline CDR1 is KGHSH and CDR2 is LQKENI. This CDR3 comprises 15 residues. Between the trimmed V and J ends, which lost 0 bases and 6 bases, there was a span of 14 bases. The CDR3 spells CASSPPLRGDAEAFF. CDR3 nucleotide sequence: TGTGCCAGCTCACCACCGCTCAGGGGCGACGCTGAAGCTTTCTTT.

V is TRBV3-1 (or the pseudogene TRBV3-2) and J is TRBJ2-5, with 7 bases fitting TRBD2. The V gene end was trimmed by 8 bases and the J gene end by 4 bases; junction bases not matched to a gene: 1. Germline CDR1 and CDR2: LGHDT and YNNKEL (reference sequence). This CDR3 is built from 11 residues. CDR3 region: CASGLGETQYF. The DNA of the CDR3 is TGTGCCAGCGGACTAGGAGAGACCCAGTACTTC.

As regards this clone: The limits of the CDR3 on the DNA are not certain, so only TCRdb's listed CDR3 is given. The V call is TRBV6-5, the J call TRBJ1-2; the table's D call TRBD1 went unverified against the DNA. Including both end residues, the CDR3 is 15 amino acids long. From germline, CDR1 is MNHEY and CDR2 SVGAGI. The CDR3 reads CASSSSDRASKGYTF.

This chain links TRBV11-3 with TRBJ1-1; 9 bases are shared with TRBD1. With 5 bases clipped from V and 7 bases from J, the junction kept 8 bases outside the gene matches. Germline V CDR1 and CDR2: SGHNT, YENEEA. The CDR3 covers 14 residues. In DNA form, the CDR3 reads TGTGCCAGCAGCGAGCCGGGACAGGGAGGTGAAGCTTTCTTT. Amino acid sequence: CASSEPGQGGEAFF.

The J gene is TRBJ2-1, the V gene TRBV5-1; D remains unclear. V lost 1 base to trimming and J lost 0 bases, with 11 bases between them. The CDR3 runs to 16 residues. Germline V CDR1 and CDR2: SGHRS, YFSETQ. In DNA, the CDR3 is TGCGCCAGCAGCTTGAGCTGGGCCAGCTCCTACAATGAGCAGTTCTTC. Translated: CASSLSWASSYNEQFF.

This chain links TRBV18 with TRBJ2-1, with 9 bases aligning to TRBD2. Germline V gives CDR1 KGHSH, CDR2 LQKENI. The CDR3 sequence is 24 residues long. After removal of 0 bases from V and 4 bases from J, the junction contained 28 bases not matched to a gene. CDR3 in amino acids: CASSPPGTILAGVCFHLDYNEQFF. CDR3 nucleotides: TGTGCCAGCTCACCACCCGGTACAATTTTAGCGGGAGTTTGTTTTCACCTCGATTACAATGAGCAGTTCTTC.